These 2 T cell receptor beta chains came from one sample sequenced in a study of blood T cell repertoires in COVID-19 (TCRdb year 2020). The library was obtained by the immunoSEQ multiplex PCR assay. TCRdb provides this immuneACCESS table in a form limited to in-frame rearrangements. Some clones are lacking; in checked studies, under half of them reflect an unresolved V gene, and why the rest are absent is not known. Within this sample are 300,000 or so clones, with 65% to 90% of them counted one time only. In total, the top ten clones hold around 4.4% of the sample. Sequencing input: PBMCs or T cells enriched from blood (not recorded which). These TCRs come from a woman aged 40 to 50 with acute COVID-19.

CDR3 sequence: CASSRDPSEQYF. CDR3 nucleotides: TGTGCCAGCTCCCGGGATCCATCCGAGCAGTACTTC. The chain recombines TRBV7-2 with TRBJ2-7; possible D gene TRBD2, 5 bases. CDR1 is SGHTA, CDR2 FQGNSA, per germline. The CDR3 has 12 amino acids. Trimming stripped 8 bases from V and 6 bases from J, with 14 bases between.

This clone was seen ten or more times. CDR3 nucleotides: TGTGCCAGCTCGGAGGGTGGCGGGGACTATTCACCCCTCCACTTT. Its protein product is CASSEGGGDYSPLHF. The rearrangement uses TRBV6-5 and TRBJ1-6; perhaps TRBD1 as D (5 bases). Trimming removed 8 bases at V and 8 bases at J, with 19 bases between. Germline V gene sequence: CDR1 MNHEY, CDR2 SVGAGI. CDR3 length: 15 amino acids.